Below, 25 T cell receptor beta chains from the same sample are listed, as sequenced in a study of T-cell memory formation after mild COVID-19. TCRdb re-called the 5' RACE reads through MiXCR, storing one row per CDR3 protein. Found here are roughly 13,000 distinct CDR3 sequences, about 12% of them singletons; the top ten hold approximately 53%. Sequenced: PBMCs or a T cell subset sorted from them (not recorded which). These receptors were collected from an adult woman who had mild COVID-19 (a few samples of this study predate the infection). Cell type and time point are not known.

In its sample, this clonotype was seen many times. The chain couples TRBV12-3 or TRBV12-4 to TRBJ2-3, with 10 bases aligning to TRBD2. The CDR3 loop spans 16 amino acids. V trimming: 6 bases; J trimming: 2 bases; junction bases outside the gene matches: 8. As DNA, the CDR3 is TGTGCCAGCAGACGATTAGCGGGAGGTTCCACAGATACGCAGTATTTT. Protein: CASRRLAGGSTDTQYF.

There are many counts of this clonotype. The chain combines TRBV5-5 with TRBJ2-7; the D is unclear. From germline, CDR1 is SGHKS and CDR2 YYEKEE (reference sequence). V lost 7 bases and J 1 base, leaving 9 bases between the germline ends. This CDR3 comprises 12 residues. The CDR3 DNA sequence: TGTGCCAGCTCACAGCCATCCTACGAGCAGTACTTC. Its translation is CASSQPSYEQYF.

The CDR3 spells CASSLLLAATSYNEQFF. DNA of the CDR3: TGTGCCAGCAGCTTGCTGTTAGCGGCAACCTCCTACAATGAGCAGTTCTTC. The rearrangement uses TRBV5-4 and TRBJ2-1, with a weak D call TRBD2 (6 bases). There are 17 residues in the CDR3. The V gene's germline CDR1 is SGHNT and CDR2 YYREEE (reference sequence). The V and J ends lost 1 base and 0 bases respectively, with 14 bases between them.

By share, this clonotype counts as medium-sized (0.01 to 0.1%). The chain combines TRBV29-1 with TRBJ2-1, with 9 bases matching TRBD2. The V gene end was trimmed by 5 bases and the J gene end by 1 base; junction bases not matched to a gene: 9. CDR1 and CDR2 (germline): SQVTM, ANQGSEA. CDR3 length: 16 amino acids. CDR3 nucleotide sequence: TGCAGCGTTATGGCCGTAAGCGGGGGGTCCTACAATGAGCAGTTCTTC. This codes for CSVMAVSGGSYNEQFF.

This clonotype came up many times. The V gene is TRBV20-1, the J gene TRBJ2-2; 7 nucleotides align to TRBD2. The CDR3 loop spans 15 amino acids. Germline assignment: CDR1 DFQATT and CDR2 SNEGSKA (reference sequence). The ends lost 5 bases at V and 7 bases at J; junction bases unmatched: 13. CDR3 sequence (DNA): TGCAGTGCTTCCTTGACTAGCCTAAGTGGCGGGGAGCTGTTTTTT. This encodes CSASLTSLSGGELFF.

J is TRBJ2-1 and V is TRBV5-1; 10 bases are shared with TRBD2. Per germline, CDR1 SGHRS and CDR2 YFSETQ. Trimming took 5 bases from V and 6 from J; bases not matched to a gene: 2. The CDR3 is made up of 13 amino acids. The CDR3 is CASRASGSNEQFF. CDR3 sequence (DNA): TGCGCCAGCAGAGCTAGCGGGAGCAATGAGCAGTTCTTC.

The rearrangement uses TRBV11-2 and TRBJ2-3, with D tentatively TRBD1 (6 bases). The end of the DNA fits TRBJ2-5 better, so the J call may be wrong. The germline gives CDR1 SGHAT, CDR2 FQNNGV. The CDR3 runs 15 residues. The DNA for the CDR3 is TGTGCCAGCAGCACACTGACAGGCCGCGTGGAGACCCAGTACTTC. This gives the protein CASSTLTGRVETQYF.

The chain is built from TRBV5-1 and TRBJ2-3; D might be TRBD2 (6 bases). V lost 1 base to trimming and J lost 4 bases, with 7 bases between them. This CDR3 comprises 13 residues. Germline V gene sequence: CDR1 SGHRS, CDR2 YFSETQ. The CDR3 nucleotides read TGCGCCAGCAGCTTGACTAGCCCAGATACGCAGTATTTT. This translates into CASSLTSPDTQYF.

Ten or more counts support this clonotype. The V and J genes are TRBV29-1 and TRBJ2-5, with 8 nucleotides matching TRBD2. The V gene end was trimmed by 4 bases and the J gene end by 5 bases; junction bases not matched to a gene: 18. The CDR3 extends over 17 amino acids. Germline V gene data show CDR1 as SQVTM and CDR2 as ANQGSEA. CDR3 sequence: CSVAYLASGSQGETQYF. Written as DNA, the CDR3 is TGCAGCGTTGCGTATTTGGCTAGCGGGTCCCAAGGGGAGACCCAGTACTTC.

This clonotype was counted many times. V is TRBV7-9 and J is TRBJ1-1, with 11 nucleotides matching TRBD1. Germline CDR1 SEHNR, CDR2 FQNEAQ (reference sequence). CDR3 length: 18 amino acids. The junction had 17 bases not matched to a gene; V was cut back by 1 base and J by 10 bases. The CDR3 bases are TGTGCCAGCAGCTTAGGGCCAGGACAGGGGGCGCGACAGGCTGGAGCTTTCTTT. This translates into CASSLGPGQGARQAGAFF.

This clonotype was seen at least ten times. This chain uses TRBV5-1 with TRBJ1-2; TRBD1 agrees at 7 bases. V shed 4 bases and J 4 bases; nucleotides not matched to a gene: 7. CDR1 is SGHRS and CDR2 is YFSETQ in the germline V gene. This CDR3 is built from 14 residues. The CDR3 DNA reads as TGCGCCAGCAGCCCGGGACAGATCGTCTATGGCTACACCTTC. This sequence encodes CASSPGQIVYGYTF.

This chain joins TRBV28 and TRBJ2-1; no definite D call. Germline loops: CDR1 MDHEN, CDR2 SYDVKM. V was clipped by 5 bases and J by 7 bases, with 21 bases between them. The CDR3 is 16 amino acids. CDR3 DNA: TGTGCCAGCAGTCAATGGGGTGGCGCAAGGGATAATGAGCAGTTCTTC. Protein product: CASSQWGGARDNEQFF.

This clonotype occurred many times. The V and J genes are TRBV4-2 and TRBJ2-1, with D maybe TRBD2 (6 bases). CDR1 and CDR2 (germline): LGHNA, YNFKEQ. V lost 0 bases, J lost 5 bases, and 11 bases lay in between. CDR3 length: 15 amino acids. CDR3 in amino acids: CASSQETSQHNEQFF. The CDR3 region has the DNA TGTGCCAGCAGCCAAGAAACTAGCCAACACAATGAGCAGTTCTTC.

The chain uses TRBV25-1 and TRBJ2-7; no clear D. Germline assignment: CDR1 MGHDK and CDR2 SYGVNS. Trimming removed 5 bases at V and 3 bases at J, with 5 bases between. The CDR3 length is 11 residues. CDR3 DNA sequence: TGTGCCAGCAGTTGGGGCTACGAGCAGTACTTC. Its protein product is CASSWGYEQYF.

This clonotype was counted at least ten times. This rearrangement joins TRBV29-1 to TRBJ1-1; a possible D gene is TRBD1 (5 bases). The V and J ends lost 6 bases and 7 bases respectively, with 9 bases between them. The CDR3 has 10 amino acids. Germline V lookup: CDR1 SQVTM, CDR2 ANQGSEA. The CDR3 here is CSVRGSEAFF. The CDR3 DNA follows: TGCAGCGTGCGGGGGAGTGAAGCTTTCTTT.

This clonotype showed up many times. The chain has TRBV20-1 and TRBJ2-7; maybe TRBD2 (6 bases). This CDR3 has 10 amino acids. Trimming took off 6 bases at V and 6 bases at J, with 9 bases between the two ends. Germline V gene data show CDR1 as DFQATT and CDR2 as SNEGSKA (reference sequence). CDR3 in DNA: TGCAGTGCGTACGGGAGCGAGCAGTACTTC. Its protein product is CSAYGSEQYF.

The sample holds one count of this clonotype. This rearrangement joins TRBV6-1 to TRBJ2-3; 14 bases are shared with TRBD2. The germline gives CDR1 MNHNS, CDR2 SASEGT. V dropped 10 bases and J dropped 1; count of bases not matched to a gene: 10. This CDR3 has 17 residues. The CDR3 DNA sequence: TGTGCCACTACGCTTCAGGGACTAGCGGGGGGCACAGATACGCAGTATTTT. Translating gives CATTLQGLAGGTDTQYF.

This clonotype was counted many times. The chain uses TRBV7-2 and TRBJ2-7, with 8 bases lining up with TRBD2. This CDR3 is built from 16 residues. Germline V gene data show CDR1 as SGHTA and CDR2 as FQGNSA. Trimming at V came to 4 bases and at J to 0 bases, leaving 8 bases not matched to a gene. CDR3 coding DNA: TGTGCCAGCAGCTCATCCCCCGGGACTAGCTCCTACGAGCAGTACTTC. It specifies CASSSSPGTSSYEQYF.

This clonotype was observed at least ten times. V and J are TRBV3-1 and TRBJ2-7; D may be TRBD2 (6 bases). This CDR3 spans 13 amino acids. With 4 bases removed from V and 2 bases from J, the gap between germline ends came to 9 bases. CDR1 is LGHDT and CDR2 is YNNKEL in the germline V gene (reference sequence). The CDR3 loop is CASSPRLAYEQYF. In nucleotides, the CDR3 is TGTGCCAGCAGCCCTCGACTAGCCTACGAGCAGTACTTC.

This clonotype has a count of ten or more. The rearrangement uses TRBV7-9 and TRBJ2-3; D ambiguous. Trimming pared 7 bases from V and 3 bases from J, leaving 23 bases between. The CDR3 contains 17 residues. In germline, CDR1 is SEHNR, CDR2 FQNEAQ (reference sequence). CDR3 sequence reads: CASTPPDGRIYTDTQYF. Written as DNA, the CDR3 is TGTGCCAGCACCCCCCCGGACGGACGTATCTATACAGATACGCAGTATTTT.

In this sample, this clonotype turned up many times. This chain uses TRBV7-9 with TRBJ2-5, with 7 bases lining up with TRBD1. V trimming: 3 bases; J trimming: 4 bases; junction bases outside the gene matches: 5. Germline V CDR1 and CDR2: SEHNR, FQNEAQ (reference sequence). This CDR3 region has 14 residues. CDR3 sequence (DNA): TGTGCCAGCAGCTTGGGGACAGTTGGAGAGACCCAGTACTTC. It translates to CASSLGTVGETQYF.

This clonotype was seen ten or more times. The chain carries TRBV28 and TRBJ1-1; D is perhaps TRBD1 (6 bases). Trimming pared 8 bases from V and 0 bases from J, leaving 16 bases between. The CDR3 length is 15 residues. The germline CDR1 and CDR2 sequences are MDHEN and SYDVKM. The CDR3 nucleotides read TGTGCCAGCTCTTCGCGGGACAACATGAACACTGAAGCTTTCTTT. Translating gives CASSSRDNMNTEAFF.

This clonotype was picked up many times. J is TRBJ2-3 and V is TRBV7-2; D call uncertain. The length of the CDR3 is 13 residues. The germline gives CDR1 SGHTA, CDR2 FQGNSA. V lost 1 base and J 4 bases, leaving 6 bases between the germline ends. The CDR3 spells CASSLGLADTQYF. For the CDR3, the DNA is TGTGCCAGCAGCTTAGGGTTGGCAGATACGCAGTATTTT.

At least ten counts were recorded for this clonotype. The chain links TRBV12-3 or TRBV12-4 to TRBJ2-7, with 7 bases lining up with TRBD1. The CDR3 has 15 amino acids. The V segment lost 7 bases and the J segment 7 bases; nucleotides outside the gene matches: 16. The DNA for the CDR3 is TGTGCCAGCACCTCGACAGGGCCAGGACTTAGGGAGCAGTACTTC. Protein product: CASTSTGPGLREQYF.

Many counts were recorded for this clonotype. V and J are TRBV12-3 or TRBV12-4 and TRBJ1-1; 7 nucleotides match TRBD1. This CDR3 comprises 17 residues. V dropped 3 bases and J dropped 0; count of bases not matched to a gene: 10. The CDR3 DNA follows: TGTGCCAGCAGTTTTTTTGGGGACAGACTAATGAACACTGAAGCTTTCTTT. Its protein product is CASSFFGDRLMNTEAFF.